The rows below give T cell receptor beta chains drawn from one sample of a study of OX40 agonist ivuxolimab in advanced cancers. Clones were read by immunoSEQ multiplex PCR, and TCRdb kept only the in-frame ones, dropping some. The table records around 63,000 clones, about four fifths of them present only once. This sample comprised CD4+ or CD8+ T cells sorted from blood, obtained in a trial of the OX40 agonist ivuxolimab. The receptor set was obtained from an adult with an advanced solid tumor such as melanoma, head and neck, liver or kidney cancer. The CDR3 runs from the conserved cysteine through the conserved F or W. D genes are given only for firm matches. Clone sizes are given selectively: once, few, many, or a class where the clone is expanded.

>TRBJ2-5|-|-|TRBV20-1
CSATAQETQYF
TGCAGTGCTACTGCTCAAGAGACCCAGTACTTC
>TRBJ2-1|-|-|TRBV15
CATSRSANEQFF
TGTGCCACAAGCAGGTCAGCTAATGAGCAGTTCTTC
>TRBJ2-2|-|-|TRBV7-3
CASSHSAGLDTGELFF
TGTGCCAGCAGTCACAGCGCTGGGCTTGACACCGGGGAGCTGTTTTTT
>TRBJ2-3|TRBD2|-|TRBV9
CASSEGLAGGQDTQYF
TGTGCCAGCAGCGAGGGACTAGCGGGGGGGCAAGATACGCAGTATTTT
>TRBJ1-2|-|-|TRBV28
CASSFQTGYYGYTF
TGTGCCAGCAGTTTCCAGACAGGCTACTATGGCTACACCTTC
>TRBJ2-1|TRBD1|-|TRBV29-1
CSGWDPRDSYNEQFF
TGCAGCGGCTGGGATCCCCGGGACAGTTACAATGAGCAGTTCTTC
>TRBJ2-1|-|many|TRBV7-9
CASSSGGTVNEQFF
TGTGCCAGCAGCTCAGGGGGGACAGTCAATGAGCAGTTCTTC
>TRBJ2-5|TRBD1|-|TRBV5-4
CASSFGTGAQETQYF
TGTGCCAGCAGCTTCGGGACAGGCGCCCAAGAGACCCAGTACTTC
>TRBJ2-7|TRBD2|-|TRBV27
CANRIPGLALGEQYF
TGTGCCAACCGCATCCCGGGACTAGCGCTCGGCGAGCAGTACTTC
>TRBJ2-5|TRBD1|many|TRBV4-1
CASRLRTGGLEREETQYF
TGCGCCAGCAGACTCAGGACAGGGGGCCTGGAGAGGGAAGAGACCCAGTACTTC
>TRBJ2-5|TRBD1|-|TRBV7-8
CASSPPRDRGFGETQYF
TGTGCCAGCAGCCCGCCACGTGACAGGGGATTCGGAGAGACCCAGTACTTC
>TRBJ2-5|TRBD1|-|TRBV5-1
CASSQDRGGFQETQYF
TGCGCCAGCAGCCAGGACAGGGGGGGATTCCAAGAGACCCAGTACTTC
>TRBJ2-1|TRBD2|-|TRBV7-6
CASNLKRTSGSRNEQFF
TGTGCCAGCAACTTGAAAAGGACTAGCGGGAGTAGGAATGAGCAGTTCTTC
>TRBJ2-1|-|-|TRBV2
CASSVAGETSYNEQFF
TGTGCCAGCAGTGTGGCCGGAGAGACCTCCTACAATGAGCAGTTCTTC
>TRBJ2-7|TRBD2|-|TRBV7-2
CASSRTGTSHYEQYF
TGTGCCAGCAGTAGGACCGGGACTAGCCATTACGAGCAGTACTTC
>TRBJ2-7|-|-|TRBV7-6
CASSPGHTTYEQYF
TGTGCCAGCAGCCCCGGCCACACCACGTACGAGCAGTACTTC
>TRBJ2-6|-|-|TRBV29-1
CSVGDNSGANVLTF
TGCAGCGTTGGTGATAACTCTGGGGCCAACGTCCTGACTTTC
>TRBJ1-1|-|few|TRBV6-5
CASSYVGEVDTEAFF
TGTGCCAGCAGTTACGTAGGGGAGGTAGACACTGAAGCTTTCTTT
>TRBJ2-7|-|-|TRBV10-3
CASREQTYEQYF
TGTGCCAGCAGGGAACAAACCTACGAGCAGTACTTC
>TRBJ2-7|TRBD2|-|TRBV28
CASSQLAGGPTSSYEQYF
TGTGCCAGCAGCCAACTAGCGGGAGGGCCCACGAGCTCCTACGAGCAGTACTTC
>TRBJ2-2|TRBD2|-|TRBV10-3
CAISEVAGGTGELFF
TGTGCCATCAGTGAGGTGGCGGGAGGAACGGGGGAGCTGTTTTTT
>TRBJ2-1|-|-|TRBV7-2
CASTPAGDNNEQFF
TGTGCCAGCACCCCGGCGGGGGACAACAATGAGCAGTTCTTC